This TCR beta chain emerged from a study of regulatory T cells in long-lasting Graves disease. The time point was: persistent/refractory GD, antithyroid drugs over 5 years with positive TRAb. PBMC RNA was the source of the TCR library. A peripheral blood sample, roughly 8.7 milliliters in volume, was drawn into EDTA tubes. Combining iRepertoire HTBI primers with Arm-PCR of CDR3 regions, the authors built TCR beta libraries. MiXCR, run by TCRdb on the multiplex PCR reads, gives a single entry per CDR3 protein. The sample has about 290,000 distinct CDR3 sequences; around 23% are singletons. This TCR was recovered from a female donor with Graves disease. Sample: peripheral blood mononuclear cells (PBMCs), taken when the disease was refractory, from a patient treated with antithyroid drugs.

CDR3 sequence: CASNPAGAGGYTF. The CDR3 nucleotides read TGTGCCAGCAACCCCGCAGGGGCCGGTGGCTACACCTTC. The V call is TRBV6-2 or TRBV6-3, the J call TRBJ1-2, with D maybe TRBD1 (6 bases). Germline V lookup: CDR1 MNHEY, CDR2 SVGEGT. The CDR3 loop spans 13 amino acids. V lost 7 bases and J lost 7, with 16 bases in between.